Sequencing of this T cell receptor (beta chain) was carried out in a study of cytomegalovirus exposure and HLA in healthy donors. Assay: immunoSEQ multiplex PCR; the TCRdb copy retains only in-frame clones and omits some. The sample holds about 110,000 clones, more than 85% seen once. This CDR3 has 13 amino acids. The V gene's germline CDR1 is SGHNT and CDR2 YENEEA. The ends were cut back, 4 bases at V and 4 bases at J, with 10 bases in the middle. Sequences were obtained from PBMCs. The V call is TRBV11-3, the J call TRBJ1-1; D gene unclear. This TCR came from a woman between 18 and 29 years old in good health and CMV-seropositive. DNA of the CDR3: TGTGCCAGCAGCTATGGCGGAGGCACTGAAGCTTTCTTT. Its protein product is CASSYGGGTEAFF. The whole variable domain, filled in from reference TRBV11-3 and TRBJ1-1, reads EAGVVQSPRYKIIEKKQPVAFWCNPISGHNTLYWYLQNLGQGPELLIRYENEEAVDDSQLPKDRFSAERLKGVDSTLKIQPAELGDSAVYLCASSYGGGTEAFFGQGTRLTVV.